This entry concerns a single T cell receptor beta chain. Trimming shortened V by 4 bases and J by 10 bases, and 17 bases separated the two germline ends. The CDR3 runs 14 residues. The V gene's germline CDR1 is MNHEY and CDR2 SMNVEV (reference sequence). The sample originates from a study of T-cell reconstitution after alpha-beta-depleted transplantation in children. Unique molecular identifiers tagged the TCRbeta library. TCRdb used MiXCR to reprocess the PCR reads, holding one entry per CDR3 protein. The sample includes about 17,000 distinct CDR3 sequences, 12% seen only once; the top ten take under 75%.

The sequence derives from a boy under two years old who had a stem cell transplant for Wiskott-Aldrich syndrome, so the T cells may come from the graft donor. V usage is TRBV27 and J usage is TRBJ2-1; D is perhaps TRBD1 (7 bases). This specimen consisted of PBMCs, mostly from graft donor cells, obtained 180 days after TCRalphabeta/CD19-depleted stem cell transplant. The CDR3: CASSSLQGRHEQFF. Written as DNA, the CDR3 is TGTGCCAGCAGTTCTCTACAGGGGAGGCACGAGCAGTTCTTC.